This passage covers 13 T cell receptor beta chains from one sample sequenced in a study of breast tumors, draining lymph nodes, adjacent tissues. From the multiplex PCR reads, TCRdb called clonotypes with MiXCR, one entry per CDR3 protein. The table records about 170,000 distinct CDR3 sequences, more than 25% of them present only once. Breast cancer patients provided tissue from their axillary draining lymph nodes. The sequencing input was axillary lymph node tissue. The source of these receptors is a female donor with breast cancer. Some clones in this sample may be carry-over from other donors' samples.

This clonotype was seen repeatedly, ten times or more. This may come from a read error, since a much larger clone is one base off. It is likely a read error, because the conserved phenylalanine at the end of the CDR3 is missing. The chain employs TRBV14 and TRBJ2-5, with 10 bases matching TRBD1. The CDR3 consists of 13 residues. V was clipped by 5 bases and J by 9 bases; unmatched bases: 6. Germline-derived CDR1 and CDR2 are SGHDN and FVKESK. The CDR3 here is CASSVGQGHPQYS. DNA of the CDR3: TGTGCCAGCAGCGTGGGACAGGGGCACCCCCAGTACTCC.

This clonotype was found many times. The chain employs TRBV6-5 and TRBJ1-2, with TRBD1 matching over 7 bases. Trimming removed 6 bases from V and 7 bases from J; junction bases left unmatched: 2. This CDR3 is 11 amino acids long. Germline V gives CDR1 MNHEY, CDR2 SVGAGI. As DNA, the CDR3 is TGTGCCAGCAGCACAGGGGTTGGCTACACCTTC. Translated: CASSTGVGYTF.

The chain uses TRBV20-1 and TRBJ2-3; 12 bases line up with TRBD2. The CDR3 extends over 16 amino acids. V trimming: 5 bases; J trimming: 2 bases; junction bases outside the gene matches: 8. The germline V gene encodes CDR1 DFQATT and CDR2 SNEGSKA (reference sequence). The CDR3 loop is CSAAPWTSGDTDTQYF. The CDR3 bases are TGCAGTGCTGCCCCTTGGACTAGCGGGGACACAGATACGCAGTATTTT.

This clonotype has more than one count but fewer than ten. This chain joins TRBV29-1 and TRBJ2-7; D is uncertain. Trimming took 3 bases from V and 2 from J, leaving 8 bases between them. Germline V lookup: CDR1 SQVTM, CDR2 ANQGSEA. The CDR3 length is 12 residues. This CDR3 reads CSVEFPPYEQYF. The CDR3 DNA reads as TGCAGCGTTGAGTTCCCACCCTACGAGCAGTACTTC.

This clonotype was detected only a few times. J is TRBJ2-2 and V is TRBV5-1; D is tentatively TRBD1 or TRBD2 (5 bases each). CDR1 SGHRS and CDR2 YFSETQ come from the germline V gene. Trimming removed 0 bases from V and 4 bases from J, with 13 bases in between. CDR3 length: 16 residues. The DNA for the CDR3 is TGCGCCAGCAGCTTGGTCGGGACGGCAAGCACCGGGGAGCTGTTTTTT. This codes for CASSLVGTASTGELFF.

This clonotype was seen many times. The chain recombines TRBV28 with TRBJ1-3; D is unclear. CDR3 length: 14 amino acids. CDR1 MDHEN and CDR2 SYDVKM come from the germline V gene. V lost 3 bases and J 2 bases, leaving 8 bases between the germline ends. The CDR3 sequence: CASSFSGTGNTIYF. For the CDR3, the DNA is TGTGCCAGCAGTTTCTCGGGTACTGGAAACACCATATATTTT.

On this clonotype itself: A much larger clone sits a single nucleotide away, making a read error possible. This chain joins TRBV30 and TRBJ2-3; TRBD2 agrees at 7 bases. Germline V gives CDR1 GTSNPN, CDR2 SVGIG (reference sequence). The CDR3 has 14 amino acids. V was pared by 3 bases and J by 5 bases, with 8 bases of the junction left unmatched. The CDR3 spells CAWRGGTALDTQYF. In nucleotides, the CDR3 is TGTGCCTGGAGGGGAGGGACTGCCTTAGATACGCAGTATTTT.

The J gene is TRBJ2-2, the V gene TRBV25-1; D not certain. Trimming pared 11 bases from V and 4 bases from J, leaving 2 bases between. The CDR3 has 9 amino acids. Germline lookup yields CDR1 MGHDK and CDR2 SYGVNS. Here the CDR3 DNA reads TGTGCCGGCACCGGGGAGCTGTTTTTT. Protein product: CAGTGELFF.

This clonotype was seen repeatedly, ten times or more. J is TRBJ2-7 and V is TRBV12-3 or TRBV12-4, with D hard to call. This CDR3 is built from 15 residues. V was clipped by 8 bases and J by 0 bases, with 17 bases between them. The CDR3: CASCFNMGPSYEQYF. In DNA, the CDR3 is TGTGCCAGCTGCTTCAACATGGGCCCCTCCTACGAGCAGTACTTC.

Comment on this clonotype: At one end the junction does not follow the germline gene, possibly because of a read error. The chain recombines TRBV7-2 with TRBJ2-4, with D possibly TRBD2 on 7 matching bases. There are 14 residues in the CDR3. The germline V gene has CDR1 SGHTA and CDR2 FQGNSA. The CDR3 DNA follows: TGTGCCAGCACCAAGGGGGGGGCGTGGAACAATCAGTACTTC. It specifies CASTKGGAWNNQYF.

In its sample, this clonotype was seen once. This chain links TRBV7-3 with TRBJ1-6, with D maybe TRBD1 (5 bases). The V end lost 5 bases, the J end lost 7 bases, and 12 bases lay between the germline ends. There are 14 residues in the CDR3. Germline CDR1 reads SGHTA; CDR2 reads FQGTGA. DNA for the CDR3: TGTGCCAGCAGCCGGGGGGGTGAAAATTCACCCCTCCACTTT. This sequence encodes CASSRGGENSPLHF.

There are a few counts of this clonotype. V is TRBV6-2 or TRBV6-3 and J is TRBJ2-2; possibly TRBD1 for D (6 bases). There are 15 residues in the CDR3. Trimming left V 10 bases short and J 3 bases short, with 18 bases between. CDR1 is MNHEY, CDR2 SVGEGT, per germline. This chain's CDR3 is CATIKGTRYTGELFF. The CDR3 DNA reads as TGTGCCACCATTAAGGGGACAAGATACACCGGGGAGCTGTTTTTT.

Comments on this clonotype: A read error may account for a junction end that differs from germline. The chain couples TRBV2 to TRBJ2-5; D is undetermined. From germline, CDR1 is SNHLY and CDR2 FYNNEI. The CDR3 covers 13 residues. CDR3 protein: CANSRAPQETQYF. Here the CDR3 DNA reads TGCGCCAACAGTCGGGCACCCCAAGAGACCCAGTACTTC.